Sequencing of this T cell receptor beta chain was carried out in a study of CXCR3-negative and CXCR3-positive naive CD8 T cells. The TRB cDNA libraries were prepared by 5' RACE with UMI labels. TCRdb reprocessed the 5' RACE reads and stores each CDR3 protein as one record, lacking DNA. With approximately 53,000 distinct CDR3 sequences in the sample, the ten largest clones hold around a quarter. The CDR3 is 17 amino acids. Germline assignment: CDR1 LGHNA and CDR2 YNFKEQ. This clonotype was sampled from a human donor in good health. Some clones in this sample may be carry-over from other donors' samples. Sample: memory CD8+ T cells from blood. The V gene is TRBV4-2, the J gene TRBJ2-1; TCRdb reports TRBD2, a call that lacks DNA to check it against. This CDR3 is CASSQKGGLAGYNEQFF.